This T cell receptor beta chain was retrieved from a study of T cell responses to AZD1222 COVID-19 vaccine. The V and J ends lost 1 base and 10 bases respectively, with 8 bases between them. The germline V gene has CDR1 SGHTA and CDR2 FQGNSA. The CDR3 is 12 amino acids. Method: immunoSEQ multiplex PCR; TCRdb's copy keeps in-frame clones and lacks some. This table holds around 150,000 clones, 88% found once. Source: peripheral blood, taken on day 0 of AZD1222 vaccination. This TCR derives from an adult in good health. The genes are TRBV7-2 and TRBJ1-5; D not certain. The CDR3 nucleotides are TGTGCCAGCAGCTTAGGTTCCGACCCCCAGCATTTT. Amino acids: CASSLGSDPQHF.